A single sample gave rise to the 15 T cell receptor beta chains below, sequenced in a study of shared clonotypes between healthy human individuals. Sequencing used immunoSEQ multiplex PCR; TCRdb keeps in-frame clones, though not all of them. The sample contains fewer than 1.6 million clones, less than 99% of which appear only once. The sample was naive CD4+ T cells sorted from blood. Stated subset: CD45RA+ positively selected. Receptor source: a man aged 30 to 39 in good health.

The gene calls are TRBV18 and TRBJ1-2; 8 nucleotides match TRBD1. The CDR3 is 13 amino acids. The germline CDR1 and CDR2 sequences are KGHSH and LQKENI. J gave up 8 bases and V 5 bases, and 7 bases lay outside the gene matches. CDR3 amino acids: CASSSDRVGGYTF. The CDR3 nucleotides are TGTGCCAGCTCATCGGACAGGGTAGGCGGCTACACCTTC.

The chain combines TRBV7-8 with TRBJ2-2; tentative D call: TRBD2 (5 bases). From germline, CDR1 is SGHVS and CDR2 FQNEAQ. The CDR3 is 14 amino acids. Trimming stripped 7 bases from V and 4 bases from J, with 13 bases between. This chain's CDR3 is CASTPTGVTGELFF. CDR3 nucleotide sequence: TGTGCCAGCACCCCAACCGGGGTCACCGGGGAGCTGTTTTTT.

The chain has TRBV7-8 and TRBJ1-1; possibly TRBD1 for D (5 bases). V was pared by 3 bases and J by 4 bases, with 18 bases between. The CDR3 runs to 16 residues. Germline-derived CDR1 and CDR2 are SGHVS and FQNEAQ. The CDR3: CASSFGALGRGTEAFF. The CDR3 nucleotides are TGTGCCAGCAGCTTCGGAGCGCTGGGTAGGGGCACTGAAGCTTTCTTT.

V gene TRBV10-2 combines with J gene TRBJ2-5, with TRBD2 identical over 7 bases. Germline V gene data show CDR1 as WSHSY and CDR2 as SAAADI. Trimming took 2 bases from V and 3 from J; bases not matched to a gene: 9. This CDR3 contains 16 residues. CDR3 protein: CASSEAASGGKETQYF. The CDR3 DNA reads TGCGCCAGCAGTGAGGCGGCTAGCGGAGGAAAAGAGACCCAGTACTTC.

The table lists this clone with a count of one. This rearrangement joins TRBV6-5 to TRBJ2-7, with 8 bases matching TRBD2. Germline V CDR1 and CDR2: MNHEY, SVGAGI. V shed 2 bases and J 2 bases; nucleotides not matched to a gene: 5. The CDR3 is 15 amino acids. CDR3 in DNA: TGTGCCAGCAGTTACCAAGCGGGAGCGACCTACGAGCAGTACTTC. It encodes CASSYQAGATYEQYF.

This chain joins TRBV25-1 and TRBJ2-1; D is perhaps TRBD1 or TRBD2 (5 bases each). Between the trimmed V and J ends, which lost 8 bases and 3 bases, there was a span of 11 bases. CDR1 and CDR2 (germline): MGHDK, SYGVNS. This CDR3 is 13 amino acids long. Here the CDR3 DNA reads TGTGCCAGCTGGGACGGAGACTACAATGAGCAGTTCTTC. Translating gives CASWDGDYNEQFF.

The gene calls are TRBV18 and TRBJ2-7, with TRBD2 matching over 10 bases. The CDR3 loop spans 14 amino acids. J was trimmed by 3 bases and V by 6 bases; bases with no gene match: 5. CDR1 is KGHSH, CDR2 LQKENI, per germline. The CDR3 protein is CASSIASGSYEQYF. CDR3 DNA: TGTGCCAGCTCGATCGCTAGCGGGAGCTACGAGCAGTACTTC.

The genes are TRBV7-8 and TRBJ2-1; 8 bases map to TRBD2. Germline lookup yields CDR1 SGHVS and CDR2 FQNEAQ. J gave up 12 bases and V 5 bases, and 15 bases lay outside the gene matches. The CDR3 totals 15 residues. CDR3: CASSLGSGGLFRQFF. CDR3 in DNA: TGTGCCAGCAGCCTCGGGTCGGGAGGGCTGTTTAGGCAGTTCTTC.

The sample holds one count of this clone. At the DNA level, this CDR3 is encoded by other sequences in the same sample as well. This chain uses TRBV5-4 with TRBJ2-7; D remains unclear. V lost 0 bases to trimming and J lost 1 base, with 8 bases between them. The CDR3 extends over 14 amino acids. The germline V gene encodes CDR1 SGHNT and CDR2 YYREEE (reference sequence). The CDR3 DNA reads TGTGCCAGCAGCTTGGAAGGCGGTTCCTACGAGCAGTACTTC. The encoded protein is CASSLEGGSYEQYF.

Worth noting for this clone: Other DNA variants within this sample encode the same CDR3. The chain combines TRBV5-4 with TRBJ2-1; 8 nucleotides line up with TRBD1. The CDR3 covers 15 residues. Germline V CDR1 and CDR2: SGHNT, YYREEE (reference sequence). V dropped 0 bases and J dropped 7; count of bases not matched to a gene: 6. The CDR3 is CASSLAGTGLNEQFF. The CDR3 DNA follows: TGTGCCAGCAGCTTGGCCGGGACAGGATTAAATGAGCAGTTCTTC.

V is TRBV2 and J is TRBJ2-5; 7 nucleotides line up with TRBD1. Germline assignment: CDR1 SNHLY and CDR2 FYNNEI. CDR3 length: 17 amino acids. The J segment lost 5 bases and the V segment lost 7 bases, leaving 19 bases of the junction unmatched. Written as DNA, the CDR3 is TGTGCCAGCAACCTCTACCGGGACAGAATAACGGGGGAGACCCAGTACTTC. It codes for CASNLYRDRITGETQYF. Using reference TRBV2 and TRBJ2-5 for the parts outside the CDR3, the full variable domain is EPEVTQTPSHQVTQMGQEVILRCVPISNHLYFYWYRQILGQKVEFLVSFYNNEISEKSEIFDDQFSVERPDGSNFTLKIRSTKLEDSAMYFCASNLYRDRITGETQYFGPGTRLLVL.

About this clone itself: Within the sample, other DNA sequences also encode this same CDR3. The genes are TRBV7-2 and TRBJ2-7; D is undetermined. Per the germline V gene, CDR1 is SGHTA and CDR2 is FQGNSA. V gave up 1 base and J gave up 2 bases, with 6 bases separating them. The CDR3 loop spans 13 amino acids. CDR3 coding DNA: TGTGCCAGCAGCTTAGGGACGGCCTACGAGCAGTACTTC. Translating it yields CASSLGTAYEQYF.

In regard to this clone: Other DNA sequences in the same sample also yield this CDR3. V is TRBV5-1 and J is TRBJ2-5, with D unclear. Trimming cost V 3 bases and J 2 bases, with 2 bases left between them. Germline V lookup: CDR1 SGHRS, CDR2 YFSETQ. The CDR3 covers 11 residues. CDR3 nucleotides: TGCGCCAGCAGCTCGCAAGAGACCCAGTACTTC. Its translation: CASSSQETQYF.

This sequence joins TRBV5-1 and TRBJ2-2; 10 positions match TRBD1. CDR1 is SGHRS and CDR2 is YFSETQ in the germline V gene. The CDR3 contains 15 residues. The V gene end was trimmed by 3 bases and the J gene end by 7 bases; junction bases not matched to a gene: 6. The CDR3 reads CASSSRQGAGGELFF. The CDR3 DNA follows: TGCGCCAGCAGCTCAAGACAGGGGGCCGGCGGGGAGCTGTTTTTT.

This CDR3 is CASSPGGAGGSYEQYF. The CDR3 DNA sequence: TGTGCCAGCAGCCCAGGGGGGGCTGGCGGTTCCTACGAGCAGTACTTC. The chain employs TRBV7-9 and TRBJ2-7; D assignment may be TRBD1 or TRBD2 (7 bases each). Trimming removed 5 bases at V and 1 base at J, with 18 bases between. The V gene's germline CDR1 is SEHNR and CDR2 FQNEAQ (reference sequence). The CDR3 has 16 residues.